The next 21 T cell receptor beta chains were all read from a single sample in a study of T cell repertoires in cytomegalovirus infection (dated by TCRdb to the late 2010s). The sample's treatment or condition label, in plain terms: in vitro stimulation with specific CMV peptide epitopes to enrich CMV-specific T cells. Sequenced on an Illumina HiSeq 1500. TCRdb redid the processing of the public reads, applying fastp at Q25 and MiXCR, and retained in-frame beta chains. Entries that share a CDR3 protein sequence are merged under the most common genes and DNA. The sample table shows approximately 150,000 distinct CDR3 sequences, and less than 25% are seen once. Of the sample, under 30% falls within the top ten clones. These receptors have no identified antigens. The sample was CD8+ T cells from cultured PBMCs, taken from culture after CMV antigen stimulation. Receptor source: a human donor in good health (CMV status not recorded). Some clones in this sample may be carry-over from other donors' samples.

This chain joins TRBV12-3 or TRBV12-4 and TRBJ2-1, with TRBD2 matching over 10 bases. Trimming took 6 bases from V and 3 from J; bases not matched to a gene: 5. The CDR3 contains 15 residues. The CDR3 sequence is CASRPGLAVYNEQFF. CDR3 DNA sequence: TGTGCCAGCAGACCCGGACTAGCGGTCTACAATGAGCAGTTCTTC.

This clonotype was seen only a few times. The rearrangement links TRBV6-5 to TRBJ1-5; the D is unclear. V gave up 2 bases and J gave up 1 base, with 6 bases separating them. The CDR3 runs 14 residues. Germline CDR1 MNHEY, CDR2 SVGAGI. The CDR3 region is CASSYGQSNQPQHF. The DNA of the CDR3 is TGTGCCAGCAGTTACGGGCAGAGCAATCAGCCCCAGCATTTT.

This clonotype appeared a few times. The V gene is TRBV7-8, the J gene TRBJ2-7; 7 nucleotides agree with TRBD1. The CDR3 has 15 residues. V shed 4 bases and J 5 bases; nucleotides not matched to a gene: 11. The germline gives CDR1 SGHVS, CDR2 FQNEAQ. The CDR3 reads CASSSRTGTPHEQYF. The CDR3, as DNA: TGTGCCAGCAGCTCCCGGACAGGTACCCCCCACGAGCAGTACTTC.

In DNA form, the CDR3 reads TGTGCCAGCAGCCCCCCCTCGGAGCAAGAGACCCAGTACTTC. The encoded protein is CASSPPSEQETQYF. The V call is TRBV7-2, the J call TRBJ2-5; D is uncertain. V lost 5 bases, J lost 2 bases, and 12 bases lay in between. The CDR3 totals 14 residues. The germline V gene encodes CDR1 SGHTA and CDR2 FQGNSA.

CDR3 residues: CASSIGTGANQPQHF. CDR3 sequence (DNA): TGTGCCAGCAGCATAGGGACAGGGGCTAATCAGCCCCAGCATTTT. The V and J genes are TRBV7-2 and TRBJ1-5; 10 bases line up with TRBD1. There are 15 residues in the CDR3. V was pared by 5 bases and J by 4 bases, with 5 bases of the junction left unmatched. The germline gives CDR1 SGHTA, CDR2 FQGNSA.

This clonotype was seen a single time. This chain links TRBV2 with TRBJ2-7; D call uncertain. The CDR3 loop spans 14 amino acids. Between the trimmed V and J ends, which lost 0 bases and 0 bases, there was a span of 6 bases. Germline V gene lookup returns CDR1 SNHLY and CDR2 FYNNEI. In DNA form, the CDR3 reads TGTGCCAGCAGTGAAGCCAACAGCTCCTACGAGCAGTACTTC. Translating it yields CASSEANSSYEQYF.

The rearrangement joins TRBV7-2 to TRBJ2-7; 7 bases agree with TRBD1. Losses at the gene ends were 6 bases for V and 0 bases for J; bases not matched to a gene: 11. This CDR3 is 16 amino acids long. In germline, CDR1 is SGHTA, CDR2 FQGNSA. CDR3 residues: CASRPGQATSSYEQYF. The CDR3 DNA follows: TGTGCCAGCAGGCCCGGACAGGCGACGAGCTCCTACGAGCAGTACTTC.

This clonotype is judged medium-sized. Germline is not matched at one junction end, which may reflect a read error. The rearrangement links TRBV7-8 to TRBJ1-1; the match to TRBD1 covers 7 bases. The germline CDR1 and CDR2 sequences are SGHVS and FQNEAQ. There are 15 residues in the CDR3. The DNA of the CDR3 is TGTGCCAGCAGCTCTGACAGGGAATTGAAAACTGAAGCTTTCTTT. Its protein is CASSSDRELKTEAFF.

The chain recombines TRBV2 with TRBJ2-2; D is perhaps TRBD1 (6 bases). This CDR3 comprises 12 residues. V lost 10 bases, J lost 5 bases, and 11 bases lay in between. Germline lookup yields CDR1 SNHLY and CDR2 FYNNEI. The DNA of the CDR3 is TGTGCCAACAACAGGGTTACCGGGGAGCTGTTTTTT. This sequence encodes CANNRVTGELFF.

This clonotype was recorded a few times. The J gene is TRBJ1-3, the V gene TRBV7-9, with D perhaps TRBD1 (5 bases). Germline-derived CDR1 and CDR2 are SEHNR and FQNEAQ (reference sequence). V was pared by 4 bases and J by 4 bases, with 17 bases between. The CDR3 has 16 residues. The CDR3 DNA reads TGTGCCAGCAGCTCCACCCACGGGGGGGTCGGAAACACCATATATTTT. It translates to CASSSTHGGVGNTIYF.

This clonotype was counted ten times or more. V usage is TRBV7-9 and J usage is TRBJ2-7; maybe TRBD2 (6 bases). Germline CDR1 and CDR2: SEHNR and FQNEAQ (reference sequence). V lost 7 bases, J lost 0 bases, and 10 bases lay in between. The CDR3 totals 13 residues. CDR3 sequence (DNA): TGTGCCAGCACGGAGGGGAGCTCCTACGAGCAGTACTTC. This encodes CASTEGSSYEQYF.

The chain is built from TRBV6-4 and TRBJ2-7; no clear D gene. The ends were cut back, 7 bases at V and 3 bases at J, with 16 bases in the middle. Germline CDR1 MRHNA, CDR2 SNTAGT. CDR3 size: 14 residues. The CDR3 is CASKSNISHYEQYF. In DNA form, the CDR3 reads TGTGCCAGCAAATCGAATATCTCCCACTACGAGCAGTACTTC.

This chain joins TRBV7-2 and TRBJ1-2, with TRBD1 identical over 10 bases. Germline-derived CDR1 and CDR2 are SGHTA and FQGNSA. The CDR3 has 14 amino acids. Losses at the gene ends were 7 bases for V and 6 bases for J; bases not matched to a gene: 8. The CDR3 DNA reads TGTGCCAGCACCCCCTCGACAGGGGGCAATGGCTACACCTTC. Protein: CASTPSTGGNGYTF.

This clonotype has just a few counts. The gene calls are TRBV6-1 and TRBJ1-1, with a weak D call TRBD1 (6 bases). The V end was cut by 8 bases, the J end by 6 bases, with 28 bases between. The length of the CDR3 is 17 residues. Germline V lookup: CDR1 MNHNS, CDR2 SASEGT. The CDR3 DNA sequence: TGTGCCAGCCCTCCCGTCAGCGGGGGCCCAAATAGCGCTGAAGCTTTCTTT. It yields the protein CASPPVSGGPNSAEAFF.

This clonotype was recorded a few times. The chain joins TRBV12-5 to TRBJ2-1, with D tentatively TRBD2 (5 bases). The V gene's germline CDR1 is LGHNT and CDR2 FRNRAP. The CDR3 has 15 residues. Trimming shortened V by 5 bases and J by 0 bases, and 11 bases separated the two germline ends. The CDR3 DNA follows: TGTGCTAGTGGTGCCGGACTGGGCTCCTACAATGAGCAGTTCTTC. Protein product: CASGAGLGSYNEQFF.

This clonotype came up once. The genes are TRBV6-5 and TRBJ2-3, with TRBD2 as a possible D gene (5 bases). V lost 4 bases and J 1 base, leaving 12 bases between the germline ends. This CDR3 spans 15 amino acids. The germline V gene encodes CDR1 MNHEY and CDR2 SVGAGI. CDR3 region: CASSSGFGGTDTQYF. The CDR3 DNA follows: TGTGCCAGCAGTTCTGGATTCGGGGGCACAGATACGCAGTATTTT.

The V and J genes are TRBV7-6 and TRBJ2-7; tentatively, D is TRBD2 (5 bases). V gave up 2 bases and J gave up 6 bases, with 14 bases separating them. This CDR3 has 14 amino acids. Germline CDR1 SGHVS, CDR2 FNYEAQ. The CDR3 sequence is CASSLYGETGEQYF. In DNA form, the CDR3 reads TGTGCCAGCAGCTTATACGGGGAAACCGGCGAGCAGTACTTC.

This clonotype occurred a few times. The chain carries TRBV27 and TRBJ2-7; TRBD1 agrees at 12 bases. Germline CDR1 is MNHEY and CDR2 is SMNVEV (reference sequence). There are 16 residues in the CDR3. Trimming cost V 5 bases and J 5 bases; bases outside gene matches: 10. CDR3 region: CASSLLGGTGGDEQYF. CDR3 sequence (DNA): TGTGCCAGCAGTCTCCTAGGGGGGACAGGGGGCGACGAGCAGTACTTC.

This clonotype was seen more than once but under ten times. A much larger clone is a single base away; this may be a read error. V usage is TRBV4-1 and J usage is TRBJ2-5; D could derive from TRBD1 or TRBD2 (6 bases each). Germline V lookup: CDR1 MGHRA, CDR2 YSYEKL. The CDR3 is 16 amino acids. CDR3 protein: CTSSQEGGTDQETQYF. CDR3 sequence (DNA): TGCACCAGCAGCCAAGAAGGGGGGACGGATCAAGAGACCCAGTACTTC.

This clonotype has a handful of counts. The V call is TRBV7-8, the J call TRBJ2-5; D gene ambiguous. The CDR3 loop spans 15 amino acids. With 5 bases removed from V and 1 base from J, the gap between germline ends came to 14 bases. From germline, CDR1 is SGHVS and CDR2 FQNEAQ. The CDR3 DNA follows: TGTGCCAGCAGCCCCCTGCAAAATCTCCAAGAGACCCAGTACTTC. Protein: CASSPLQNLQETQYF.

The gene calls are TRBV7-2 and TRBJ1-5; the D is unclear. The V end was cut by 5 bases, the J end by 3 bases, with 11 bases between. The CDR3 contains 14 residues. Germline assignment: CDR1 SGHTA and CDR2 FQGNSA. CDR3 coding DNA: TGTGCCAGCAGCCCCCGGGGTGACAATCAGCCCCAGCATTTT. Amino acids: CASSPRGDNQPQHF. Variable domain in full (rest from reference TRBV7-2 and TRBJ1-5): GAGVSQSPSNKVTEKGKDVELRCDPISGHTALYWYRQSLGQGLEFLIYFQGNSAPDKSGLPSDRFSAERTGGSVSTLTIQRTQQEDSAVYLCASSPRGDNQPQHFGDGTRLSIL.